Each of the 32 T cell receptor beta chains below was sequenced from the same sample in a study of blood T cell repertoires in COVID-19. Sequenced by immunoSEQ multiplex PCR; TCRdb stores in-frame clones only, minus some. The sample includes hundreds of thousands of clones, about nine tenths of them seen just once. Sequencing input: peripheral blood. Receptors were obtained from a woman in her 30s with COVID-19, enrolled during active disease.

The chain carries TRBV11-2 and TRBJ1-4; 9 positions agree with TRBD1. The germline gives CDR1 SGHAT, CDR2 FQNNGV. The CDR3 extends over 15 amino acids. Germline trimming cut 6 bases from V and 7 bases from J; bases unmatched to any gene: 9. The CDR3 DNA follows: TGTGCCAGCAGTTTCACAGGGGGCCGGGTTGAAAAACTGTTTTTT. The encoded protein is CASSFTGGRVEKLFF.

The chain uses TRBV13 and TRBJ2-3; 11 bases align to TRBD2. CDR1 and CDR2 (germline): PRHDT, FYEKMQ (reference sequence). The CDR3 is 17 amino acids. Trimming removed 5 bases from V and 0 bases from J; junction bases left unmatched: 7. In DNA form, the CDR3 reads TGTGCCAGCAGCCCCACGACTAGCGGGGTTAGCACAGATACGCAGTATTTT. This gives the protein CASSPTTSGVSTDTQYF.

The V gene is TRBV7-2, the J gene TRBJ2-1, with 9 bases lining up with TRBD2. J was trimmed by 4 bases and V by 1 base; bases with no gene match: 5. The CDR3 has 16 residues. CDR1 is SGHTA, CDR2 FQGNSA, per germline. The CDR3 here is CASSLGSGGWYNEQFF. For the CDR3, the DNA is TGTGCCAGCAGCTTAGGTAGCGGGGGCTGGTACAATGAGCAGTTCTTC.

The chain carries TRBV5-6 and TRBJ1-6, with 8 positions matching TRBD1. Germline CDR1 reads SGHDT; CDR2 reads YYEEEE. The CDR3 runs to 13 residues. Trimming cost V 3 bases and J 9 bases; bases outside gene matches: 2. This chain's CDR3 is CASSYDRGSPLHF. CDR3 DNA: TGTGCCAGCAGCTACGACAGGGGTTCACCCCTCCACTTT.

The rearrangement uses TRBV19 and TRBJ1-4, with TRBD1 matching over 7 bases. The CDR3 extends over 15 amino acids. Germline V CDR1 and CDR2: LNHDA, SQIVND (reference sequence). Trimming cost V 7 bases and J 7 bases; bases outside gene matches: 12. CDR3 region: CASKEGEGASEKLFF. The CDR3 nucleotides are TGTGCCAGTAAAGAGGGCGAGGGGGCGAGTGAAAAACTGTTTTTT.

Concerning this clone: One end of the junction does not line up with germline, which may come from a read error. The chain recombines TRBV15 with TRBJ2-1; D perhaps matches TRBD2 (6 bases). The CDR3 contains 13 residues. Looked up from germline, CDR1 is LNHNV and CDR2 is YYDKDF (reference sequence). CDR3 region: CATNPGLANGQFF. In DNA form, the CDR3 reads TGTGCCACCAACCCAGGTCTAGCGAATGGGCAGTTCTTC.

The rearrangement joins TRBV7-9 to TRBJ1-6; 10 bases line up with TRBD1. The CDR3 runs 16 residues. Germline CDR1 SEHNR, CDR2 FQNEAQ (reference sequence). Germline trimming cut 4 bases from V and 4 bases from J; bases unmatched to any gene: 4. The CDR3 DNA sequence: TGTGCCAGCAGCTCCCGGGACAGGGGTTATAATTCACCCCTCCACTTT. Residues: CASSSRDRGYNSPLHF.

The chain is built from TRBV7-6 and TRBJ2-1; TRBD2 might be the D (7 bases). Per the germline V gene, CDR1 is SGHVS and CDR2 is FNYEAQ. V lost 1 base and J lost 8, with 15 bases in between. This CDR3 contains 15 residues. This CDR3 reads CASSLGGGSSDEQFF. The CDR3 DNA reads TGTGCCAGCAGCTTAGGCGGGGGCTCTTCGGATGAGCAGTTCTTC.

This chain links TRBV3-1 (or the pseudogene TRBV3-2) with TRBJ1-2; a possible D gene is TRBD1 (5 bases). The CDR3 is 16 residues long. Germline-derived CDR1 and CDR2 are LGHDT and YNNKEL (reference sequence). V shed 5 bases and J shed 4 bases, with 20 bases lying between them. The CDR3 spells CASSSAGRVLVYGYTF. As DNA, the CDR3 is TGTGCCAGCAGCTCCGCCGGCAGGGTGCTAGTCTATGGCTACACCTTC.

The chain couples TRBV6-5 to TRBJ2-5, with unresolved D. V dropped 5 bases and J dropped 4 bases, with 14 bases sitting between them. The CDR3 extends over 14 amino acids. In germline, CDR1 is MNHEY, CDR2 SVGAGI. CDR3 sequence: CASSPLSERETQYF. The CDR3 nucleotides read TGTGCCAGCAGTCCTCTTTCGGAGCGAGAGACCCAGTACTTC.

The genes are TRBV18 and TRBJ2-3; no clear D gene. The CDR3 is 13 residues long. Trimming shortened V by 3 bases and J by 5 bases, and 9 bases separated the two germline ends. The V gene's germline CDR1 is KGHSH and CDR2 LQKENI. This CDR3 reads CASSPSPQDTQYF. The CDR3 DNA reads TGTGCCAGCTCACCCTCCCCACAAGATACGCAGTATTTT.

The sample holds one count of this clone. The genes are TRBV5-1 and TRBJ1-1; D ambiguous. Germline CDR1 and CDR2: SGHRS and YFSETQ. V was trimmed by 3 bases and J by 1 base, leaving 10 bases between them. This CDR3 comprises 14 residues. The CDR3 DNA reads TGCGCCAGCAGCTCGGGAACCAGGAACACTGAAGCTTTCTTT. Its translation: CASSSGTRNTEAFF. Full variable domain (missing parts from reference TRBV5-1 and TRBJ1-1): KAGVTQTPRYLIKTRGQQVTLSCSPISGHRSVSWYQQTPGQGLQFLFEYFSETQRNKGNFPGRFSGRQFSNSRSEMNVSTLELGDSALYLCASSSGTRNTEAFFGQGTRLTVV.

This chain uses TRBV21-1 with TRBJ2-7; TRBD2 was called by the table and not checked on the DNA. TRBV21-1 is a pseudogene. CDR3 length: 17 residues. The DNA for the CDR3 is TGTGCCAGCAGCAAAGTTGCGGCGGGTCTCCTATCCTACGAGCAGTACTTC. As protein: CASSKVAAGLLSYEQYF.

The CDR3 region is CASSLRDRGAYEQYV. CDR3 nucleotides: TGTGCTAGCAGCTTACGGGACAGGGGGGCCTACGAGCAGTACGTC. The chain uses TRBV7-7 and TRBJ2-7; 11 bases agree with TRBD1. CDR3 length equals 15 residues. CDR1 is SSHAT and CDR2 is FNYEAQ in the germline V gene (reference sequence).

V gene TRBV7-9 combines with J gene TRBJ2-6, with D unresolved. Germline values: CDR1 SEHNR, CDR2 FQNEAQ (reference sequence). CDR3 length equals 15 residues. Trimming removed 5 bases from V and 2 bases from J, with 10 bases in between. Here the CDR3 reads CASSATEAGANVLTF. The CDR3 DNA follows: TGTGCCAGCAGCGCCACAGAAGCTGGGGCCAACGTCCTGACTTTC.

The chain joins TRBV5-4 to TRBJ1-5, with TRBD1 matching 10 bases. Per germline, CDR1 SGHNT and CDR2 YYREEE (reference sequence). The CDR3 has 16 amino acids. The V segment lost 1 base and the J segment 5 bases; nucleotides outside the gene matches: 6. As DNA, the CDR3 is TGTGCCAGCAGCTTGTTTACGGGACAGGGGCATCAGCCCCAGCATTTT. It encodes CASSLFTGQGHQPQHF.

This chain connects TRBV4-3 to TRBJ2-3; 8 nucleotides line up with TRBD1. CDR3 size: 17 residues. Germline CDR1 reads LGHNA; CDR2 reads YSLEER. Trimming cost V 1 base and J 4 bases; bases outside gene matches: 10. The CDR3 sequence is CASSQAIQGDLADTQYF. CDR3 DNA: TGCGCCAGCAGCCAAGCTATACAGGGGGACCTCGCAGATACGCAGTATTTT.

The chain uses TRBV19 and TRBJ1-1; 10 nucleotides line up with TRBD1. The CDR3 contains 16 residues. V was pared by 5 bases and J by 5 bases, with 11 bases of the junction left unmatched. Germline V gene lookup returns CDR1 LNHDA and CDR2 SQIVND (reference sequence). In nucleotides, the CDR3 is TGTGCCAGTAGTCCCGGGACAGGGGCCGAATATACTGAAGCTTTCTTT. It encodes CASSPGTGAEYTEAFF.

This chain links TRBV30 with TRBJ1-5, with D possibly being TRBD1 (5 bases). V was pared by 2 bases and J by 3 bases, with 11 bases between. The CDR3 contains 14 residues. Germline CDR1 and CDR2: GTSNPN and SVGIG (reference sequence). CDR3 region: CAWSTGPVNQPQHF. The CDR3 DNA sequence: TGTGCCTGGAGTACAGGCCCAGTCAATCAGCCCCAGCATTTT.

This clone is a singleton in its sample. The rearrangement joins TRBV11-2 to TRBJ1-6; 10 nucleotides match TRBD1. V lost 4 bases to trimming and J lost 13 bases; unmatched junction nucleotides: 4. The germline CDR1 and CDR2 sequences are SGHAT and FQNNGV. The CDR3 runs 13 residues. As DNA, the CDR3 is TGTGCCAGCAGCTCGGGACAGGGGCCTCCCCTCCACTTT. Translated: CASSSGQGPPLHF.

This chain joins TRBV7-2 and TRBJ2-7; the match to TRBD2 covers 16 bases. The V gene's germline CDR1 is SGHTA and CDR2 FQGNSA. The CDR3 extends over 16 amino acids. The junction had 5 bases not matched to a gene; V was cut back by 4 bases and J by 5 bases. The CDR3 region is CASSWGLAGGRNEQYV. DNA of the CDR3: TGTGCCAGCAGCTGGGGACTAGCGGGGGGGAGGAACGAGCAGTACGTC.

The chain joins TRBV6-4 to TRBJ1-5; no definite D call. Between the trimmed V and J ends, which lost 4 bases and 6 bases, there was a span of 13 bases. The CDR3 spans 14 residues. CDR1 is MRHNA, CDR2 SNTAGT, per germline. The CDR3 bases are TGTGCCAGCAGTGGCTCTCGGTATAGTCAGCCCCAGCATTTT. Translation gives CASSGSRYSQPQHF.

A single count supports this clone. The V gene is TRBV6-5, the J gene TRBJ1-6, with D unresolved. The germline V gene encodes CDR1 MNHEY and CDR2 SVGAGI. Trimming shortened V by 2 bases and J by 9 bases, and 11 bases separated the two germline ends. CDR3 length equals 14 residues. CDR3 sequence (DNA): TGTGCCAGCAGTTACCGGGAAGGTGGTTCACCCCTCCACTTT. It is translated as CASSYREGGSPLHF.

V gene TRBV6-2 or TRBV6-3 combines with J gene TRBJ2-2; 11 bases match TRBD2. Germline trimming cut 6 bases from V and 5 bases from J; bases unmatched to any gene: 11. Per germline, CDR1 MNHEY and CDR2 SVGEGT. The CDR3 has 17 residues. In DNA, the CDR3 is TGTGCCAGCAGCCGCCCCCGTAGCGGGGGGGTTACCGGGGAGCTGTTTTTT. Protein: CASSRPRSGGVTGELFF.

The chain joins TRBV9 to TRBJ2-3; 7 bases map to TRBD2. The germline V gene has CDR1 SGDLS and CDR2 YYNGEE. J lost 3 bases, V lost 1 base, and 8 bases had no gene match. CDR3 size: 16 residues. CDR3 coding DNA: TGTGCCAGCAGCGTAAACGTGGGAGGGCATACAGATACGCAGTATTTT. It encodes CASSVNVGGHTDTQYF.

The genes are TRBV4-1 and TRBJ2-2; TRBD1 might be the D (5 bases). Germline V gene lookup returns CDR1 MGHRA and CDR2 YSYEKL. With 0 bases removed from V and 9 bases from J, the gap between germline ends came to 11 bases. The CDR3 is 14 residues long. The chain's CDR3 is CASSQDLGARELFF. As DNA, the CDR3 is TGCGCCAGCAGCCAAGATCTTGGGGCCCGGGAGCTGTTTTTT.

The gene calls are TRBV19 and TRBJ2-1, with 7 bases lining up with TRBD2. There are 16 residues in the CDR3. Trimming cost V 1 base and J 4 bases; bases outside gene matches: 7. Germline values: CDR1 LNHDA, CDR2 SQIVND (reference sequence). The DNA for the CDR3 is TGTGCCAGTAGTATAGTTGGTAGCGGGCGATACAATGAGCAGTTCTTC. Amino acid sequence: CASSIVGSGRYNEQFF.

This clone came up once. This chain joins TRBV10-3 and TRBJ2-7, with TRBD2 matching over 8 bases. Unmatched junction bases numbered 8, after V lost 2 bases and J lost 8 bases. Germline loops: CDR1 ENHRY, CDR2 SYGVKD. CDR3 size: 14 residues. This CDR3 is CAISEAGGPLQQYF. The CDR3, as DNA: TGTGCCATCAGTGAGGCGGGGGGCCCCCTACAGCAGTACTTC.

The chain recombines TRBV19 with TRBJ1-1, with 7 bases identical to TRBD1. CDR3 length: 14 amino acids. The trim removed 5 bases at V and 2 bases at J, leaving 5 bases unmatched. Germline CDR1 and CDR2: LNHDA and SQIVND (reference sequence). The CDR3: CASSPGTANTEAFF. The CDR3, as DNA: TGTGCCAGTAGTCCCGGGACAGCTAACACTGAAGCTTTCTTT.

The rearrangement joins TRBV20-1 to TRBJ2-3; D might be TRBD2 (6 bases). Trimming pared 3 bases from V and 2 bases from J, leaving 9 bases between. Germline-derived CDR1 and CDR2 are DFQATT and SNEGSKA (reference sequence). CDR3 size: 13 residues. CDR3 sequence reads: CSASSGNTDTQYF. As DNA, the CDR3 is TGCAGTGCTAGTAGCGGAAACACAGATACGCAGTATTTT.

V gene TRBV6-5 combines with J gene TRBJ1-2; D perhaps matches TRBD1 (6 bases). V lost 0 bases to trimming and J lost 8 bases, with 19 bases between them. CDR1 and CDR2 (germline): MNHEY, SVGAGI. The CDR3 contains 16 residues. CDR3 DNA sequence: TGTGCCAGCAGTTACTCGATTGGCGCAGGGGCTAAAGGCTACACCTTC. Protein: CASSYSIGAGAKGYTF.

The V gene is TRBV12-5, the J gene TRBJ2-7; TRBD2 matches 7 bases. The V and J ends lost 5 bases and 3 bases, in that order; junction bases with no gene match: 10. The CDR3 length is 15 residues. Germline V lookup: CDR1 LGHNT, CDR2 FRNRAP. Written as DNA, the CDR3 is TGTGCTAGTGGTCAAGGGGAGGGGCGAAACTACGAGCAGTACGTC. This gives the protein CASGQGEGRNYEQYV.